The entry below describes one TCR beta chain. At one boundary the junction diverges from the germline segment, which might be a read error. CDR1 MNHEY and CDR2 SMNVEV come from the germline V gene (reference sequence). The CDR3 is made up of 13 amino acids. After constant-region reverse-primer amplification, full-length variable regions underwent semi-nested PCR with Nested Universal Primer A. In TCRdb, the 5' RACE reads were re-called with MiXCR into one record per CDR3 protein. The sample has roughly 45,000 distinct CDR3 sequences; 30% are singletons. The sample comprised tumor-infiltrating memory CD4+ T cells sorted from the breast tumor. Specified subset: memory CD4+ T cells, CD4+CD45RO+CD25-. The chain joins TRBV27 to TRBJ2-2; D remains ambiguous. This receptor was obtained from a female donor with breast cancer. CDR3 residues: CASSFTHTEELFF. CDR3 nucleotide sequence: TGTGCCAGCAGTTTTACCCACACCGAGGAGCTGTTTTTT.